The rows below give T cell receptor beta chains drawn from one sample of a study of metastatic and nonmetastatic thyroid tumors. TCRdb re-called the PCR reads with MiXCR. The top ten clones hold 3.6% of a sample with about 92,000 clones, under 15% of them seen once. Material: blood. Receptors were obtained from a female donor with papillary thyroid cancer or a benign thyroid nodule (not recorded which). Some clones in this sample may be carry-over from other donors' samples. CDR3s include the opening cysteine and the closing phenylalanine or tryptophan. A D gene is named only where the DNA matches it firmly. Only some rows state a clone size, as once, few, many or a class for expanded clones.

V	size	D	J	CDR3	DNA
TRBV20-1	many	.	TRBJ1-2	CSARDRTESNYGYTF	TGCAGTGCTAGAGACCGGACAGAGTCTAACTATGGCTACACCTTC
TRBV6-2/TRBV6-3	many	.	TRBJ1-1	CASSLAVSWHAFF	TGTGCCAGCAGTTTAGCTGTGTCGTGGCATGCTTTCTTT
TRBV9	many	.	TRBJ2-7	CASSAGGRGYEQYF	TGTGCCAGCAGCGCGGGGGGCAGGGGTTACGAGCAGTACTTC
TRBV19	many	.	TRBJ2-7	CASSEHWGYEQYF	TGTGCCAGTAGTGAACACTGGGGCTACGAGCAGTACTTC
TRBV28	many	.	TRBJ1-1	CASSPVNTEAFF	TGTGCCAGCAGCCCGGTGAACACTGAAGCTTTCTTT
TRBV5-1	many	.	TRBJ1-5	CASSLDHNQPQHF	TGCGCCAGCAGCTTGGATCACAATCAGCCCCAGCATTTT
TRBV20-1	.	.	TRBJ1-2	CSDIPRQDYGYTF	TGCAGTGATATTCCTCGACAGGACTATGGCTACACCTTC
TRBV5-1	.	.	TRBJ2-3	CASSRGTGTSSTDTQYF	TGCGCCAGCAGCAGGGGTACCGGGACATCTAGCACAGATACGCAGTATTTT
TRBV10-3	many	.	TRBJ1-1	CAISETLRGTEAFF	TGTGCCATCAGTGAGACCCTAAGGGGGACTGAAGCTTTCTTT
TRBV20-1	many	TRBD1	TRBJ1-3	CSAPLFGQGRNTIYF	TGCAGTGCTCCCCTCTTCGGACAGGGAAGAAACACCATATATTTT
TRBV7-2	many	.	TRBJ2-1	CASSRTGSSYNEQFF	TGTGCCAGCAGCCGAACAGGGAGCTCCTACAATGAGCAGTTCTTC
TRBV28	many	TRBD1	TRBJ1-2	CATLKPGQSYGYTF	TGTGCCACCCTAAAACCGGGACAGTCCTATGGCTACACCTTC
TRBV19	.	.	TRBJ1-5	CASSQVPGQPQHF	TGTGCCAGTAGCCAGGTCCCCGGGCAGCCCCAGCATTTT
TRBV5-5	once	.	TRBJ2-5	CASSFNAASETQYF	TGTGCCAGCAGCTTTAATGCGGCTTCGGAGACCCAGTACTTC
TRBV4-1	many	.	TRBJ1-1	CASSFGGDTEAFF	TGCGCCAGCAGCTTCGGCGGAGACACTGAAGCTTTCTTT
TRBV6-1	many	.	TRBJ2-3	CASSEWQVGRDTDTQYF	TGTGCCAGCAGTGAATGGCAAGTGGGCCGAGACACAGATACGCAGTATTTT
TRBV5-1	many	.	TRBJ1-1	CASSSSLGEAFF	TGCGCCAGCAGCTCCTCCTTGGGAGAAGCTTTCTTT
TRBV30	many	TRBD1	TRBJ1-5	CAWSVFQGAGQPQHF	TGTGCCTGGAGTGTGTTTCAGGGGGCTGGTCAGCCCCAGCATTTT
TRBV7-8	many	.	TRBJ2-1	CASSLAGFYNEQFF	TGTGCCAGCAGCTTAGCGGGGTTCTACAATGAGCAGTTCTTC
TRBV20-1	.	.	TRBJ2-7	CSAADSKSSYEQYF	TGCAGTGCTGCCGACTCGAAAAGCTCCTACGAGCAGTACTTC
TRBV12-3/TRBV12-4	.	TRBD1	TRBJ1-6	CSSAGQGEKNSPLYF	TGTTCCAGCGCCGGACAGGGGGAGAAAAATTCACCCCTCTACTTT
TRBV29-1	many	.	TRBJ2-2	CSVGRGTGELFF	TGCAGCGTTGGGAGGGGTACCGGGGAGCTGTTTTTT
TRBV7-3	many	.	TRBJ2-3	CASSLGSSADTDTQYF	TGTGCCAGCAGCTTGGGTTCGTCCGCTGACACAGATACGCAGTATTTT
TRBV27	many	TRBD2	TRBJ2-7	CATSVASGSYEQYF	TGTGCCACCTCGGTGGCTAGCGGGAGCTACGAGCAGTACTTC
TRBV20-1	many	.	TRBJ2-7	CSASYAELLYEQYF	TGCAGTGCTAGTTATGCGGAACTACTCTACGAGCAGTACTTC
TRBV7-9	few	.	TRBJ1-4	CASSLGGGSEEKLFF	TGTGCCAGCAGCTTAGGGGGGGGCTCGGAGGAAAAACTGTTTTTT
TRBV7-9	many	.	TRBJ1-6	CASSLDGSPLHF	TGTGCCAGCAGCTTAGACGGTTCACCCCTCCACTTT
TRBV6-6	many	TRBD1	TRBJ1-5	CASSYSGTGNQPQHF	TGTGCCAGCAGTTACTCTGGGACAGGGAATCAGCCCCAGCATTTT
TRBV20-1	few	.	TRBJ2-3	CSARDGFTDTQYF	TGCAGTGCTAGAGATGGCTTCACAGATACGCAGTATTTT